The present TCR beta chain was sequenced within a study of CD8 T cells in ankylosing spondylitis. Notes on the study in general: Ankylosing spondylitis blood seemed to carry a telltale TCR beta motif made of several highly homologous variants.

TCRdb processed the 5' RACE reads anew with MiXCR; each CDR3 protein has one entry. The sample holds roughly 300,000 distinct CDR3 sequences, 8% seen once. As concerns this clonotype: The antigen remains undetermined.

CDR3 size: 13 residues. Germline CDR1 and CDR2: MDHEN and SYDVKM. The V and J ends lost 6 bases and 6 bases respectively, with 15 bases between them. The chain links TRBV28 to TRBJ2-7, with D tentatively TRBD2 (7 bases). The sample was blood, either unsorted or a sorted T cell fraction (not recorded which). The clonotype comes from a male donor with ankylosing spondylitis. Written as DNA, the CDR3 is TGTGCCAGCAGCCCAATGGGGGGGCCCGAGCAGTACTTC. Encoded protein: CASSPMGGPEQYF.